This TCR beta chain was observed in a study of blood T cell repertoires in COVID-19. As for the study in general: Sites in the United States, Italy and Spain provided acute and convalescent COVID-19 samples. T cells, B-cell-depleted T cells, or PBMCs provided the cDNA or gDNA that served as material.

In the original workflow: Amplification of reference gene primers provided the estimated nucleated cell counts. TCRdb's table, derived via immunoSEQ multiplex PCR, lists solely in-frame clones and lacks some. V and J calls plus clone size are reproduced from that table; the DNA served to infer D and trimming. The sample includes about 180,000 clones, approximately 89% of them seen just once. The V gene's germline CDR1 is KGHSH and CDR2 LQKENI. The CDR3 is made up of 15 amino acids. The junction had 5 bases not matched to a gene; V was cut back by 3 bases and J by 5 bases. The specimen sequenced was peripheral blood. This clonotype originated in a middle-aged man with active or convalescent COVID-19. The chain uses TRBV18 and TRBJ2-7; 12 bases match TRBD1. The CDR3 reads CASSPGTGGINEQYF. DNA for the CDR3: TGTGCCAGCTCACCCGGGACAGGGGGCATCAACGAGCAGTACTTC.